This TCR beta chain was sequenced in a study of cytomegalovirus exposure and HLA in healthy donors. V shed 6 bases and J 0 bases; nucleotides not matched to a gene: 4. Germline assignment: CDR1 LNHDA and CDR2 SQIVND (reference sequence). The CDR3 extends over 16 amino acids. Both 60 Vbeta primers and 13 Jbeta primers went into the PCR. Data came from immunoSEQ multiplex PCR; TCRdb stores just in-frame clones and leaves some out. The table has around 130,000 clones, around 85% seen once. Sequencing used PBMCs. The chain joins TRBV19 to TRBJ2-3, with TRBD2 matching over 12 bases. The receptor's source is a boy between 5 and 17 years old in good health and CMV-seronegative. The CDR3 bases are TGTGCCAGTAGGATGCTAGCGGGGGGGAGCACAGATACGCAGTATTTT. Translating gives CASRMLAGGSTDTQYF.